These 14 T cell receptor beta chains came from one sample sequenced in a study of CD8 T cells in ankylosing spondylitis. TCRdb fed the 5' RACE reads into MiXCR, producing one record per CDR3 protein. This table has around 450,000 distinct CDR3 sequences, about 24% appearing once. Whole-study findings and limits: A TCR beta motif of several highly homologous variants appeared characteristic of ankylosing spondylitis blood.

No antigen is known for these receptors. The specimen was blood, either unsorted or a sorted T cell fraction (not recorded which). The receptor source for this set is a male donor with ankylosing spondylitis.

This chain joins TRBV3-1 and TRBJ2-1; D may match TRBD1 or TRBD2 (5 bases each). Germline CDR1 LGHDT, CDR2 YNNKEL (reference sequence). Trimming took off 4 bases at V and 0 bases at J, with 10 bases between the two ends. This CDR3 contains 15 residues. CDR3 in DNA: TGTGCCAGCAGCCGGGGACCAAGCTCCTACAATGAGCAGTTCTTC. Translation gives CASSRGPSSYNEQFF.

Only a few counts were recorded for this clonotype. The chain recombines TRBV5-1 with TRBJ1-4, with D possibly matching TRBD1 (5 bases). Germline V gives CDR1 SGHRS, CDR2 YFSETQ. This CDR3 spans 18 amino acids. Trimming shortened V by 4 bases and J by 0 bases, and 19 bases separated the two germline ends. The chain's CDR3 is CASSPAGTLVATNEKLFF. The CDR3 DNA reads TGCGCCAGCAGCCCGGCCGGGACCCTAGTTGCAACTAATGAAAAACTGTTTTTT. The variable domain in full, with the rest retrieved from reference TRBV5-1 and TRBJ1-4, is KAGVTQTPRYLIKTRGQQVTLSCSPISGHRSVSWYQQTPGQGLQFLFEYFSETQRNKGNFPGRFSGRQFSNSRSEMNVSTLELGDSALYLCASSPAGTLVATNEKLFFGSGTQLSVL.

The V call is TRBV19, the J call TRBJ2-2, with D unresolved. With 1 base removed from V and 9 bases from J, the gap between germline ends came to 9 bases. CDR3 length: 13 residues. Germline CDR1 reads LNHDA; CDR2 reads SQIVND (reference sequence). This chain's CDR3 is CASSIGKRRELFF. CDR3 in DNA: TGTGCCAGTAGTATAGGAAAGAGGAGGGAGCTGTTTTTT. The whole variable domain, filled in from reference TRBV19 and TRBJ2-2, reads DGGITQSPKYLFRKEGQNVTLSCEQNLNHDAMYWYRQDPGQGLRLIYYSQIVNDFQKGDIAEGYSVSREKKESFPLTVTSAQKNPTAFYLCASSIGKRRELFFGEGSRLTVL.

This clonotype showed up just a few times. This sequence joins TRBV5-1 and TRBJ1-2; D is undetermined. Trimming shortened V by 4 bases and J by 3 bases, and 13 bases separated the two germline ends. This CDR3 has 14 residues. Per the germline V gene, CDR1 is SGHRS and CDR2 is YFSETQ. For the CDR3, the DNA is TGCGCCAGCAGCCCTAAAGCAGGACACTATGGCTACACCTTC. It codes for CASSPKAGHYGYTF.

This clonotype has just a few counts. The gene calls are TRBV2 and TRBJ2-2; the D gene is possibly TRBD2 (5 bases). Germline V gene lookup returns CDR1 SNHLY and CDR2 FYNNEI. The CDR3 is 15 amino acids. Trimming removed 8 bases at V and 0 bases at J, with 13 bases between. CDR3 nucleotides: TGTGCCAGCTCTGGACCCGGGGCGAACACCGGGGAGCTGTTTTTT. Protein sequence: CASSGPGANTGELFF.

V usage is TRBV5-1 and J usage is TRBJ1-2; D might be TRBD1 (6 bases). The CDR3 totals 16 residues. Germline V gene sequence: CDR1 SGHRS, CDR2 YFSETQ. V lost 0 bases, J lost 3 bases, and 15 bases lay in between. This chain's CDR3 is CASSLANRALDYGYTF. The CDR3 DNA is TGCGCCAGCAGCTTGGCCAACAGGGCCTTGGACTATGGCTACACCTTC.

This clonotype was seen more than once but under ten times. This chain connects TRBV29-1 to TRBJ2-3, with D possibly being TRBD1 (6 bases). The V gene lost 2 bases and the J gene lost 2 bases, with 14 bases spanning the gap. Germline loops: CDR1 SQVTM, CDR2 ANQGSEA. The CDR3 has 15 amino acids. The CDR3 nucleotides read TGCAGCGTTGAAATGGTGGGGACAAACACAGATACGCAGTATTTT. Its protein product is CSVEMVGTNTDTQYF.

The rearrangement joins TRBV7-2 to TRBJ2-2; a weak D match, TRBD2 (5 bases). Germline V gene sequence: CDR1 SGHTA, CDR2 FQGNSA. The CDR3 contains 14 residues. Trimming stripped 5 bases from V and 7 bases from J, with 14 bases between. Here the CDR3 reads CASSVLLEVGELFF. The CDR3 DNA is TGTGCCAGCAGCGTACTACTAGAAGTCGGGGAGCTGTTTTTT.

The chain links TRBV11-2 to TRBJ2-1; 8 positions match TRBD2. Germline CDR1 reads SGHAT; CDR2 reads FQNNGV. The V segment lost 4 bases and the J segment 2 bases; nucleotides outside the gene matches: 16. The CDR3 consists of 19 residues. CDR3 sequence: CASSSLPGLGTGAYNEQFF. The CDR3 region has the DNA TGTGCCAGCAGCTCCCTTCCGGGACTAGGGACCGGGGCCTACAATGAGCAGTTCTTC.

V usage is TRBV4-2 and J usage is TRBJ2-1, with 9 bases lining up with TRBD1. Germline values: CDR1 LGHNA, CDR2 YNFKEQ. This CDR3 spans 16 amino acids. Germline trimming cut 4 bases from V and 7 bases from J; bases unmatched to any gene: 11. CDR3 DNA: TGTGCCAGCAGCCCTCCGGGACAGGGATTGGGAAATGAGCAGTTCTTC. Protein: CASSPPGQGLGNEQFF.

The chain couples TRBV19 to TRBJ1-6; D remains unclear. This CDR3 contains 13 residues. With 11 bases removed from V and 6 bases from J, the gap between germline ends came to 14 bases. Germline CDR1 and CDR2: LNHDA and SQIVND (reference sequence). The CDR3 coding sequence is TGTGCCTCGGCCTCCCGGGGTAATTCACCCCTCCACTTT. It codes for CASASRGNSPLHF.

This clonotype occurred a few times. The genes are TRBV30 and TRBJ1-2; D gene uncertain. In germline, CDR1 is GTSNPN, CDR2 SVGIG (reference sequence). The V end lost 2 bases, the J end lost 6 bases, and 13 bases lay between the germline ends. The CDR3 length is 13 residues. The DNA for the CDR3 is TGTGCCTGGAGTTCGGCGGGTGGAGATGGCTACACCTTC. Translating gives CAWSSAGGDGYTF.

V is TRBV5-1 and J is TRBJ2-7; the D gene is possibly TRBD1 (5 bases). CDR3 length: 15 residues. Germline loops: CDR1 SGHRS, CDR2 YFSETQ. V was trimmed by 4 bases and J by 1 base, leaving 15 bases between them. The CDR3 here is CASSPRPGSSYEQYF. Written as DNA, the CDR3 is TGCGCCAGCAGCCCCCGCCCAGGGTCATCCTACGAGCAGTACTTC. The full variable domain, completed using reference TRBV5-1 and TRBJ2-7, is KAGVTQTPRYLIKTRGQQVTLSCSPISGHRSVSWYQQTPGQGLQFLFEYFSETQRNKGNFPGRFSGRQFSNSRSEMNVSTLELGDSALYLCASSPRPGSSYEQYFGPGTRLTVT.

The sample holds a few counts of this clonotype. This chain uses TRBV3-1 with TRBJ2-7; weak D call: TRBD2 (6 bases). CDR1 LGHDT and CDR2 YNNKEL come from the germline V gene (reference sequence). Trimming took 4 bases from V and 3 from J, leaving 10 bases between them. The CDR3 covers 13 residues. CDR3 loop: CASSPGTFYEQYV. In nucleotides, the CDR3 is TGTGCCAGCAGCCCCGGGACTTTCTACGAGCAGTACGTC.